This T cell receptor (beta chain) was sequenced during a study of cytomegalovirus exposure and HLA in healthy donors. Study-wide findings and caveats: Reportedly, diagnosis of cytomegalovirus status by the classifier showed high specificity and sensitivity.

In the case of this clone: Its specificity is unknown.

The V end lost 3 bases, the J end lost 7 bases, and 9 bases lay between the germline ends. This CDR3 is built from 11 residues. Germline V CDR1 and CDR2: SQVTM, ANQGSEA. This table comes from immunoSEQ multiplex PCR, and its TCRdb copy is limited to in-frame clones, with some not included. The repertoire holds some 110,000 clones, with approximately 85% as singletons. The material sequenced was PBMCs. This receptor was obtained from a man aged 18 to 29 in good health and CMV-seronegative. The V gene is TRBV29-1, the J gene TRBJ1-2; a weak D match, TRBD1 (6 bases). The CDR3, as DNA: TGCAGCGTTGAGGACAGACTTGGCTACACCTTC. Its translation is CSVEDRLGYTF.